This T cell receptor beta chain was observed in a study of control samples from healthy donors and cancer patients. Notes on this clone: Other DNA sequences from this sample encode an identical CDR3 as well.

Clones were sequenced by immunoSEQ multiplex PCR, and TCRdb holds only the in-frame ones, with some missing. Of about 94,000 clones in the sample, about nine tenths were seen once. The germline gives CDR1 SGHDT, CDR2 YYEEEE. V lost 4 bases and J lost 5, with 9 bases in between. The CDR3 extends over 12 amino acids. This clonotype was sampled from a woman aged 18-29 years in good health. The sequenced material came from blood. The chain links TRBV5-6 to TRBJ1-1; D not resolved. The CDR3 nucleotides read TGTGCCAGCAGCCTGGGGAGTACTGAAGCTTTCTTT. Protein: CASSLGSTEAFF.